A single sample is the source of the 17 T cell receptor beta chains below, sequenced in a study of T cells in women clearing cervical HPV infection. Repertoires were generated with immunoSEQ multiplex PCR, while TCRdb's copy carries only in-frame clones and drops some. The table lists about 23,000 clones, with over 8% in the top ten. The sequencing sample was made of blood buffy coat. All receptors come from a woman between 18 and 75 years old with a cervical HPV16 infection that either progressed to CIN3+ or cleared (not recorded which).

Comment on this clone: Read coverage stops 3 residues before the CDR3 terminus; the germline J gene supplies the remainder. The chain carries TRBV30 and TRBJ1-1; D unresolved. The V gene lost 1 base and the J gene lost 1 base, with 10 bases spanning the gap. The CDR3 has 14 amino acids. CDR1 and CDR2 from the germline V gene are GTSNPN and SVGIG (reference sequence). CDR3 in amino acids: CAWSARAGNTEAFF. Partial CDR3 DNA: TGTGCCTGGAGTGCAAGGGCCGGGAACACTGAA.

Comments on this clone: The read comes to an end 3 residues before the CDR3 does, leaving the germline J gene to fill in the end. The chain is built from TRBV29-1 and TRBJ1-2; D may be TRBD1 (5 bases). CDR1 and CDR2 (germline): SQVTM, ANQGSEA. This CDR3 contains 12 residues. V was cut by 6 bases and J by 1 base, with 9 bases left in between. The CDR3 DNA, read in part, is TGCAGCGTGTGTGACAGTAACTATGGC. Translation gives CSVCDSNYG. The whole CDR3 is CSVCDSNYGYTF.

To note about this clone: Read sequence stops 3 residues before the CDR3 end, and the germline J gene provides the missing end. The rearrangement uses TRBV5-1 and TRBJ1-3, with a possible D match to TRBD1 (6 bases). Germline V gives CDR1 SGHRS, CDR2 YFSETQ. The CDR3 is 14 residues long. Between the trimmed V and J ends, which lost 4 bases and 9 bases, there was a span of 17 bases. The CDR3 DNA, read in part, is TGCGCCAGCAGCGTGACAGGTTCCACAAGCACC. This gives the protein CASSVTGSTST. The CDR3 as a whole reads CASSVTGSTSTIYF.

As concerns this clone: The read stops 3 residues short of the end of the CDR3; the missing end is completed from the germline J gene. The rearrangement joins TRBV19 to TRBJ2-2; 12 positions match TRBD1. The CDR3 spans 15 residues. Per germline, CDR1 LNHDA and CDR2 SQIVND (reference sequence). V trimming: 6 bases; J trimming: 7 bases; junction bases outside the gene matches: 6. The sequenced part of the CDR3 DNA is TGTGCCAGTAGCCGGGGACAGGGGGCGATCGGGGAG. Translated, it gives CASSRGQGAIGE. The entire CDR3 protein is CASSRGQGAIGELFF.

On this clone itself: The read terminates 3 residues before the CDR3 end, so the remaining end is supplied by the germline J gene. The chain uses TRBV5-4 and TRBJ1-2, with D perhaps matching TRBD1 (5 bases). CDR3 size: 13 residues. V was clipped by 2 bases and J by 5 bases, with 10 bases between them. Germline V gene data show CDR1 as SGHNT and CDR2 as YYREEE (reference sequence). The sequenced CDR3 bases are TGTGCCAGCAGCTTCCAGGGATCTTATGGC. Encoded protein: CASSFQGSYG. The complete CDR3 sequence is CASSFQGSYGYTF.

Its frequency marks this clone as medium-sized. The read comes to an end 3 residues before the CDR3 does, leaving the germline J gene to fill in the end. The chain joins TRBV7-4 to TRBJ1-6; D may be TRBD1 (5 bases). This CDR3 is built from 15 residues. Trimming left V 5 bases short and J 7 bases short, with 15 bases between. The V gene's germline CDR1 is SGHVT and CDR2 SQSDAQ. The part of the CDR3 DNA that was read is TGTGCCAGCAGCCCTGGACACTCCGAGAATTCACCC. As protein: CASSPGHSENSP. The whole CDR3 sequence reads CASSPGHSENSPLHF.

Concerning this clone itself: The CDR3 end is not reached by the read, which stops 3 residues before it; the germline J gene fills it in. The chain carries TRBV20-1 and TRBJ2-1; TRBD2 is a possible D gene (5 bases). Trimming stripped 3 bases from V and 8 bases from J, with 11 bases between. The CDR3 is 12 residues long. CDR1 is DFQATT and CDR2 is SNEGSKA in the germline V gene (reference sequence). The CDR3 protein is CSARDSLDEQFF. The CDR3 bases that were read are TGCAGTGCTAGGGACTCTCTGGATGAG.

As to this clone: The CDR3 end falls 3 residues outside the read, so it is completed with the germline J gene. The chain combines TRBV2 with TRBJ2-5; 8 nucleotides line up with TRBD2. This CDR3 region has 16 residues. J lost 1 base, V lost 5 bases, and 9 bases had no gene match. Germline assignment: CDR1 SNHLY and CDR2 FYNNEI. Partial CDR3 DNA: TGTGCCAGCAGTTCCGCGGGGGGCGGGGGCCAAGAGACC. Translating gives CASSSAGGGGQET. In full, the CDR3 is CASSSAGGGGQETQYF.

About this clone itself: The CDR3 end is not reached by the read, which stops 3 residues before it; the germline J gene fills it in. The chain is built from TRBV27 and TRBJ1-1; tentative D call: TRBD1 (5 bases). From germline, CDR1 is MNHEY and CDR2 SMNVEV (reference sequence). V was cut by 8 bases and J by 5 bases, with 9 bases left in between. The CDR3 runs 11 residues. The CDR3 loop reads CASLGGTEAFF. The sequenced CDR3 bases are TGTGCCAGCCTGGGGGGAACTGAA.

Points on this clone: The read terminates 3 residues before the CDR3 end, so the remaining end is supplied by the germline J gene. The genes are TRBV9 and TRBJ1-2; 7 nucleotides agree with TRBD1. Germline lookup yields CDR1 SGDLS and CDR2 YYNGEE. Trimming cost V 4 bases and J 4 bases; bases outside gene matches: 4. There are 13 residues in the CDR3. The CDR3 sequence: CASSRDSSYGYTF. Partial CDR3 DNA: TGTGCCAGCAGCCGGGACAGTTCCTATGGC.

Comments on this clone: Read sequence stops 3 residues before the CDR3 end, and the germline J gene provides the missing end. The V and J genes are TRBV30 and TRBJ1-5; tentative D call: TRBD1 (5 bases). CDR1 is GTSNPN and CDR2 is SVGIG in the germline V gene (reference sequence). The length of the CDR3 is 15 residues. The V gene lost 3 bases and the J gene lost 6 bases, with 18 bases spanning the gap. The CDR3 DNA, read in part, is TGTGCCTGGAGGTCCCCAGGCAGGGCCTCTCAGCCC. This sequence encodes CAWRSPGRASQP. In full, the CDR3 reads CAWRSPGRASQPQHF.

As regards this clone: The observed sequence ends 3 residues before the CDR3 terminus, with the missing tail filled in from the germline J gene. This chain joins TRBV10-3 and TRBJ2-4, with D perhaps TRBD1 (6 bases). The germline V and J ends were trimmed by 2 bases and 1 base, with 9 bases remaining between them. CDR1 is ENHRY and CDR2 is SYGVKD in the germline V gene. This CDR3 has 15 amino acids. The CDR3 region is CAISEGQFAKNIQYF. The CDR3 bases that were read are TGTGCCATCAGTGAGGGACAGTTTGCCAAAAACATT.

Measured by frequency, this clone is medium-sized. The read ends 3 residues early relative to the CDR3; the germline J gene fills the gap. The rearrangement links TRBV2 to TRBJ1-1; 12 bases match TRBD1. Germline trimming cut 5 bases from V and 4 bases from J; bases unmatched to any gene: 8. Germline assignment: CDR1 SNHLY and CDR2 FYNNEI. The CDR3 totals 16 residues. CDR3 DNA, as far as it was read: TGTGCCAGCAGTCAACTTCGGGGACAGGGGGCCACTGAA. It yields the protein CASSQLRGQGATE. The whole CDR3 is CASSQLRGQGATEAFF.

Remarks on this clone: The read ends 3 residues before the CDR3 terminus; that terminus is restored from the germline J gene. The V call is TRBV24-1, the J call TRBJ2-2, with 8 bases identical to TRBD1. Per germline, CDR1 KGHDR and CDR2 SFDVKD. This CDR3 comprises 15 residues. With 3 bases clipped from V and 4 bases from J, the junction kept 3 bases outside the gene matches. CDR3 sequence: CATSDPGQGTGELFF. CDR3 bases read: TGTGCCACCAGTGATCCCGGACAGGGCACCGGGGAG.

To note about this clone: With the read ending 3 residues before the CDR3 end, the germline J gene is used to fill in that end. V is TRBV2 and J is TRBJ1-1; the D gene is possibly TRBD1 (6 bases). Germline values: CDR1 SNHLY, CDR2 FYNNEI. The CDR3 consists of 13 residues. Trimming shortened V by 6 bases and J by 0 bases, and 8 bases separated the two germline ends. Incomplete CDR3 DNA: TGTGCCAGCAGAGGGGACATGAACACTGAA. It is translated as CASRGDMNTE. The complete CDR3 reads CASRGDMNTEAFF.

The sequenced CDR3 bases are TGTGCCTGGAGTGTACGCACTAGCGGGAGGTTTGAG. Residues: CAWSVRTSGRFE. The full CDR3 is CAWSVRTSGRFEQFF. The chain combines TRBV30 with TRBJ2-1; 12 bases map to TRBD2. The read terminates 3 residues before the CDR3 end, so the remaining end is supplied by the germline J gene. The germline V gene has CDR1 GTSNPN and CDR2 SVGIG (reference sequence). The CDR3 has 15 residues. The V segment lost 0 bases and the J segment 9 bases; nucleotides outside the gene matches: 6.

As concerns this clone: Read sequence stops 3 residues before the CDR3 end, and the germline J gene provides the missing end. The same CDR3 also results from other DNA sequences found in this sample. This chain connects TRBV7-3 to TRBJ2-7; TRBD2 matches at 10 bases. The V gene's germline CDR1 is SGHTA and CDR2 FQGTGA. The junction had 14 bases not matched to a gene; V was cut back by 9 bases and J by 3 bases. The CDR3 is 16 residues long. Incomplete CDR3 DNA: TGTGCCAGTAGCCTAGGCGTAGCGGGGGGCAACTACGAG. It translates to CASSLGVAGGNYE. The full CDR3 sequence reads CASSLGVAGGNYEQYF.